Listed below are T cell receptor beta chains from one sample, sequenced in a study of early T cells in non-severe SARS-CoV-2 infection. TCRdb called the 5' RACE reads again in MiXCR, with one record for every CDR3 protein. The sample has some 30,000 distinct CDR3 sequences; about 9.9% are singletons. Sequences were obtained from whole blood. Receptor source: an adult who was a healthcare worker with PCR-confirmed SARS-CoV-2 infection or an uninfected control (not recorded which). Each CDR3 is given with its conserved first and last residue. A D gene is named only where the DNA matches it firmly. Some rows mark clone size as missing; the rest say once, few, many or name a class of expanded clone.

clone size | J gene | D gene | V gene | CDR3 DNA | CDR3 protein
many | TRBJ1-4 | . | TRBV6-1 | TGTGCCAGCAGTGAAGCGCTGGGACTCTCCAATGAAAAACTGTTTTTT | CASSEALGLSNEKLFF
many | TRBJ1-2 | TRBD1 | TRBV12-3/TRBV12-4 | TGTGCCAGCAGTTCGACAGGGGGCTATGGCTACACCTTC | CASSSTGGYGYTF
few | TRBJ1-6 | . | TRBV4-3 | TGCGCCAGCAGCCAATACTTCGGCTCACCCCTCCACTTT | CASSQYFGSPLHF
once | TRBJ2-3 | . | TRBV3-1 | TGTGCCAGCAGCCAAGATAAGGGCAGTTCCCTTAGCACAGATACGCAGTATTTT | CASSQDKGSSLSTDTQYF
many | TRBJ1-6 | . | TRBV3-1 | TGTGCCAGCAGCCAAGATCCCGAAGAGCATAATTCACCCCTCCACTTT | CASSQDPEEHNSPLHF
many | TRBJ2-2 | . | TRBV24-1 | TGTGCCACCAGCGGTCTAACGAACACCGGGGAGCTGTTTTTT | CATSGLTNTGELFF
many | TRBJ1-3 | . | TRBV3-1 | TGTGCCAGCAGCCAACAGGAAAGAAACACCATATATTTT | CASSQQERNTIYF
. | TRBJ1-6 | . | TRBV7-3 | TGTGCCAGCAGCCACAGGGATAGGGGGAATTCACCCCTCCACTTT | CASSHRDRGNSPLHF
. | TRBJ1-4 | . | TRBV4-3 | TGCGCCAGCAGCGTAACCCGTACAGTATATGAAAAACTGTTTTTT | CASSVTRTVYEKLFF
many | TRBJ2-4 | . | TRBV2 | TGTGCCAGCAGTGGGCTGGGAACCAAAAACATTCAGTACTTC | CASSGLGTKNIQYF
. | TRBJ1-5 | . | TRBV7-9 | TGTGCCAGCAGCTTAGGCGGGCAAACCTATCAGCCCCAGCATTTT | CASSLGGQTYQPQHF
many | TRBJ1-5 | . | TRBV12-3/TRBV12-4 | TGTGCCAGCAGTCCTCGTGGCAATCAGCCCCAGCATTTT | CASSPRGNQPQHF